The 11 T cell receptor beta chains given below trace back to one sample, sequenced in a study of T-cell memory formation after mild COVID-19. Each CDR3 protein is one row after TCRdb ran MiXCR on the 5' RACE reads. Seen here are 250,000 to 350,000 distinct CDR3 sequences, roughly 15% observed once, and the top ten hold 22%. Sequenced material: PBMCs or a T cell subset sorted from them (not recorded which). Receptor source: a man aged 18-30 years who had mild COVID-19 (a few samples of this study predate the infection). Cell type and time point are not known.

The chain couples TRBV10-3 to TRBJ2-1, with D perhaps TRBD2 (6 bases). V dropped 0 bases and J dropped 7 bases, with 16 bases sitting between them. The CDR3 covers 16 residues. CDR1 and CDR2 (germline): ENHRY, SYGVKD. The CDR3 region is CAISESRVGLLNEQFF. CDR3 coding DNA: TGTGCCATCAGTGAGTCGAGGGTTGGACTATTAAATGAGCAGTTCTTC.

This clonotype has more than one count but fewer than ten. The DNA of the CDR3 is TGTGCCAGCAGTCAGAAGGGGACACCAAACACAGATACGCAGTATTTT. It translates to CASSQKGTPNTDTQYF. V usage is TRBV6-5 and J usage is TRBJ2-3; the D gene is possibly TRBD1 (6 bases). Germline V gene data show CDR1 as MNHEY and CDR2 as SVGAGI. V was cut by 5 bases and J by 2 bases, with 17 bases left in between. This CDR3 contains 16 residues.

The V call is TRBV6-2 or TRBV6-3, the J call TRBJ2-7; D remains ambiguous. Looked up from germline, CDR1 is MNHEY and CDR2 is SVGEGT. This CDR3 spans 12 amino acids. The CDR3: CASSHSVYEQYV. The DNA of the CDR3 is TGTGCCAGCAGTCACTCGGTATACGAGCAGTACGTC.

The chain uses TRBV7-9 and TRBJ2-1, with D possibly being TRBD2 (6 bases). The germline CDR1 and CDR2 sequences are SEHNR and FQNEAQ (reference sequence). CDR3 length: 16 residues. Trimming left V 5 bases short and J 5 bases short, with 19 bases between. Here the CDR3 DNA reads TGTGCCAGCAGCCCGCGGGGTAGTTCGGCCCACAATGAGCAGTTCTTC. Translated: CASSPRGSSAHNEQFF. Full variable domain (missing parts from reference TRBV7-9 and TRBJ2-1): DTGVSQNPRHKITKRGQNVTFRCDPISEHNRLYWYRQTLGQGPEFLTYFQNEAQLEKSRLLSDRFSAERPKGSFSTLEIQRTEQGDSAMYLCASSPRGSSAHNEQFFGPGTRLTVL.

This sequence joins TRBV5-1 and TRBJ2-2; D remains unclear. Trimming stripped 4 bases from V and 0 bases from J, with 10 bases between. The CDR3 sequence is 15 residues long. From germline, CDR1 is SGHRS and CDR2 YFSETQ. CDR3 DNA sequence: TGCGCCAGCAGCGTAAGAGCCGCGAACACCGGGGAGCTGTTTTTT. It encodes CASSVRAANTGELFF.

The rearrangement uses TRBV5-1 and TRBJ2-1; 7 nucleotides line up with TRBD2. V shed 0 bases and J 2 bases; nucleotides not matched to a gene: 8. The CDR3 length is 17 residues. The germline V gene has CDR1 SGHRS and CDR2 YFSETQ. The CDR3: CASSLASGVPTYNEQFF. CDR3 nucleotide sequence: TGCGCCAGCAGCTTGGCAAGCGGGGTACCCACCTACAATGAGCAGTTCTTC.

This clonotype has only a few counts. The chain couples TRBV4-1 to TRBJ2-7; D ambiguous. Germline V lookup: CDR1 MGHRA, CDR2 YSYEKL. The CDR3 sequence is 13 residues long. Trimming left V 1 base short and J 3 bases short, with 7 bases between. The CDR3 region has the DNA TGCGCCAGCAGCCAAGGGTCAGACTACGAGCAGTACTTC. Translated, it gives CASSQGSDYEQYF.

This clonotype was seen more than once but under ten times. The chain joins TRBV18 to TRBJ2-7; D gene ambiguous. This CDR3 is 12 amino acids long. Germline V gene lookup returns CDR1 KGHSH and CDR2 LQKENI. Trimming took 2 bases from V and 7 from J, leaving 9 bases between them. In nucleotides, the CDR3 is TGTGCCAGCTCACCAGGGTCGGAAGAGCAGTACTTC. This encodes CASSPGSEEQYF.

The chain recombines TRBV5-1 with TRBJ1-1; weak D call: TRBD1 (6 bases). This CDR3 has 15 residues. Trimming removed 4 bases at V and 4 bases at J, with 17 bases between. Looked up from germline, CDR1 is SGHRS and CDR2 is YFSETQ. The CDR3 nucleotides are TGCGCCAGCAGCCAGGACAGCCTGTCGGGCACTGAAGCTTTCTTT. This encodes CASSQDSLSGTEAFF.

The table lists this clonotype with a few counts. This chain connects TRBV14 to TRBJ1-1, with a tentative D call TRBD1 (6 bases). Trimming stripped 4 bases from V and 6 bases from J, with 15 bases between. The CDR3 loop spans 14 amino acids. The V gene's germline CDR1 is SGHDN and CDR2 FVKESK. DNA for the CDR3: TGTGCCAGCAGCCCCGGGGGCGGCCTCCCTGAAGCTTTCTTT. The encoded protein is CASSPGGGLPEAFF.

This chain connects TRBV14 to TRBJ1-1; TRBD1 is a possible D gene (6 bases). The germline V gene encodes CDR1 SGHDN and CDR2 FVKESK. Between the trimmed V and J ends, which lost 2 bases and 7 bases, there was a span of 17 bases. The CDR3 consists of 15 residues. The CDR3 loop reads CASSQQGSVHSEAFF. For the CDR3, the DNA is TGTGCCAGCAGCCAACAGGGGAGTGTTCATAGTGAAGCTTTCTTT.